The 14 T cell receptor beta chains presented below share a single source sample, sequenced in a study of radiotherapy plus CTLA-4 blockade in lung cancer. Produced via immunoSEQ multiplex PCR; TCRdb's table is partial and in-frame only. The table shows around 82,000 clones, with around 79% occurring only once. The material sequenced was peripheral blood, taken from a patient treated with radiotherapy plus ipilimumab. These receptor sequences come from a human donor with non-small cell lung cancer whose response to radiotherapy plus ipilimumab could not be evaluated. Some clones in this sample may be carry-over from other donors' samples.

The chain carries TRBV6-6 and TRBJ2-7; possibly TRBD2 for D (6 bases). The germline V gene has CDR1 MNHNY and CDR2 SVGAGI (reference sequence). V was shortened by 2 bases and J by 3 bases, with 11 bases between the two germline ends. CDR3 size: 14 residues. The CDR3 nucleotides read TGTGCCAGCAGTTACGGGGGGTCGCACTACGAGCAGTACTTC. This encodes CASSYGGSHYEQYF.

Written as DNA, the CDR3 is TGTGCCAGCAGACGCACAGGGATCGAGCAGTACTTC. Protein: CASRRTGIEQYF. This chain links TRBV2 with TRBJ2-5; tentative D call: TRBD1 (6 bases). The DNA end is a closer match to TRBJ2-7, so the J assignment may be wrong. The CDR3 spans 12 residues. Germline V gene data show CDR1 as SNHLY and CDR2 as FYNNEI.

The chain is built from TRBV29-1 and TRBJ1-1, with D perhaps matching TRBD1 (6 bases). Germline V CDR1 and CDR2: SQVTM, ANQGSEA. Trimming cost V 5 bases and J 1 base, with 11 bases left between them. The CDR3 consists of 13 residues. This chain's CDR3 is CSVKGGPNTEAFF. CDR3 nucleotide sequence: TGCAGCGTTAAAGGGGGGCCGAACACTGAAGCTTTCTTT. Full variable domain (rest looked up from reference TRBV29-1 and TRBJ1-1): SAVISQKPSRDICQRGTSLTIQCQVDSQVTMMFWYRQQPGQSLTLIATANQGSEATYESGFVIDKFPISRPNLTFSTLTVSNMSPEDSSIYLCSVKGGPNTEAFFGQGTRLTVV.

The chain couples TRBV19 to TRBJ2-1; 7 nucleotides agree with TRBD1. CDR1 and CDR2 (germline): LNHDA, SQIVND (reference sequence). The CDR3 consists of 17 residues. J was trimmed by 0 bases and V by 8 bases; bases with no gene match: 13. The CDR3 spells CASSLTGNPSSYNEQFF. The CDR3 DNA reads as TGTGCCAGTTCGTTGACAGGGAACCCCAGCTCCTACAATGAGCAGTTCTTC.

V and J are TRBV27 and TRBJ1-6; TRBD1 aligns across 9 bases. The germline CDR1 and CDR2 sequences are MNHEY and SMNVEV (reference sequence). This CDR3 region has 15 residues. V lost 7 bases and J lost 9; bases outside the gene matches: 10. The CDR3 here is CASTTGQGFSSPLHF. For the CDR3, the DNA is TGTGCCAGCACCACAGGACAGGGGTTCAGTTCACCCCTCCACTTT.

Points on this clone: Other DNA sequences from this sample encode an identical CDR3 as well. V is TRBV28 and J is TRBJ2-7; D is perhaps TRBD2 (5 bases). Germline V gene sequence: CDR1 MDHEN, CDR2 SYDVKM. This CDR3 is 13 amino acids long. V gave up 9 bases and J gave up 5 bases, with 17 bases separating them. In DNA, the CDR3 is TGTGCCAGTGAGCGGCCCCCCCTCCACGAGCAGTACTTC. Translation: CASERPPLHEQYF.

This chain links TRBV2 with TRBJ2-6, with D tentatively TRBD1 (5 bases). The germline CDR1 and CDR2 sequences are SNHLY and FYNNEI. The CDR3 sequence is 14 residues long. V was cut by 4 bases and J by 2 bases, with 6 bases left in between. The CDR3 sequence is CASSVGAGANVLTF. The DNA for the CDR3 is TGTGCCAGCAGTGTAGGGGCTGGGGCCAACGTCCTGACTTTC.

This clone was seen a few times. The chain is built from TRBV11-2 and TRBJ1-4; no clear D gene. The CDR3 runs to 16 residues. V lost 1 base to trimming and J lost 8 bases, with 17 bases between them. Germline CDR1 is SGHAT and CDR2 is FQNNGV. CDR3 nucleotide sequence: TGTGCCAGCAGCTTAGGGCTGGACCGGGATCGAGAAAAACTGTTTTTT. As protein: CASSLGLDRDREKLFF.

The V and J genes are TRBV19 and TRBJ2-2; a weak D match, TRBD1 (6 bases). Germline lookup yields CDR1 LNHDA and CDR2 SQIVND (reference sequence). There are 18 residues in the CDR3. V lost 6 bases and J lost 3, with 23 bases in between. In DNA form, the CDR3 reads TGTGCCAGTAGACCCCGCCCCCAACAGGGAAGCGACACCGGGGAGCTGTTTTTT. Translating gives CASRPRPQQGSDTGELFF.

This clone was detected only a few times. This sequence joins TRBV6-5 and TRBJ1-1, with D uncertain. The V end was cut by 5 bases, the J end by 5 bases, with 12 bases between. The CDR3 has 13 residues. Germline V gene data show CDR1 as MNHEY and CDR2 as SVGAGI. As DNA, the CDR3 is TGTGCCAGCAGTCAGACAACTTGGACTGAAGCTTTCTTT. It encodes CASSQTTWTEAFF.

The V call is TRBV23-1, the J call TRBJ2-2; D unclear. TRBV23-1 is reported as an ORF; its role is uncertain. CDR3 length: 18 residues. V was cut by 0 bases and J by 3 bases, with 17 bases left in between. The DNA for the CDR3 is TGCGCCAGCAGTCAATCGATTACAGAACAAAAATACACCGGGGAGCTGTTTTTT. This codes for CASSQSITEQKYTGELFF.

In this sample, this clone turned up once. The J gene is TRBJ1-1, the V gene TRBV5-1; D not certain. The germline V gene has CDR1 SGHRS and CDR2 YFSETQ. Trimming left V 0 bases short and J 8 bases short, with 11 bases between. CDR3 length: 13 amino acids. The CDR3 reads CASSLERRIEAFF. CDR3 nucleotide sequence: TGCGCCAGCAGCTTGGAACGGCGGATAGAAGCTTTCTTT.

The chain couples TRBV6-4 to TRBJ2-1; possibly TRBD2 for D (7 bases). The CDR3 has 15 amino acids. Germline V gene sequence: CDR1 MRHNA, CDR2 SNTAGT. The V and J ends lost 3 bases and 4 bases respectively, with 13 bases between them. The CDR3 spells CASSERGGPYNEQFF. The CDR3, as DNA: TGTGCCAGCAGTGAAAGGGGGGGCCCTTACAATGAGCAGTTCTTC.

Worth noting for this clone: This same CDR3 is encoded by further DNA sequences in the sample. The V gene is TRBV4-1, the J gene TRBJ1-1, with 8 positions matching TRBD1. This CDR3 spans 15 amino acids. Germline V gene sequence: CDR1 MGHRA, CDR2 YSYEKL. The ends lost 0 bases at V and 8 bases at J; junction bases unmatched: 8. The CDR3 DNA reads as TGCGCCAGCAGCCAAGATCTCCTCCGGACAGGGGAAGCTTTCTTT. Encoded protein: CASSQDLLRTGEAFF.